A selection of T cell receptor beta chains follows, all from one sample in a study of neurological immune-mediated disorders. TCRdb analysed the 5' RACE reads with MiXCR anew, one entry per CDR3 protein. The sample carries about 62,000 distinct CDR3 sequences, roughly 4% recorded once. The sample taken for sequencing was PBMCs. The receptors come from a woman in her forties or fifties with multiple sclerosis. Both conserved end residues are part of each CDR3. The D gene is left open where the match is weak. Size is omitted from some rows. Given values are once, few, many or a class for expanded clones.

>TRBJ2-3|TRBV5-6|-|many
CASSSWEVGTDTQYF
TGTGCCAGCAGCTCCTGGGAAGTCGGCACAGATACGCAGTATTTT
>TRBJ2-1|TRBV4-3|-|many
CASSQEGTEDNEQFF
TGCGCCAGCAGCCAAGAGGGGACGGAGGACAATGAGCAGTTCTTC
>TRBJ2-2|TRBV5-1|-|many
CASSLAGGADTGELFF
TGCGCCAGCAGCTTGGCCGGGGGTGCGGACACCGGGGAGCTGTTTTTT
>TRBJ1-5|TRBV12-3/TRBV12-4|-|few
CASSLYGGADQPQNF
TGTGCCAGCAGTCTCTACGGGGGGGCCGATCAGCCCCAGAATTTT
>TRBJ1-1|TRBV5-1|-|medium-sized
CASSWTSNTEAFF
TGCGCCAGCAGTTGGACTTCGAACACTGAAGCTTTCTTT
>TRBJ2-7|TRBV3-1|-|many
CASSQVASGDEQYF
TGTGCCAGCAGCCAAGTAGCCTCGGGAGACGAGCAGTACTTC
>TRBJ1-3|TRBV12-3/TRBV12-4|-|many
CASSFLTPGNTIYF
TGTGCCAGCAGTTTTCTAACCCCTGGAAACACCATATATTTT
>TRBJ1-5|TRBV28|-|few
CASSIDSYQPQNF
TGTGCCAGCAGCATAGACAGTTATCAGCCCCAGAATTTT
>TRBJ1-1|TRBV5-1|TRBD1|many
CASSLDRGPTEAFF
TGCGCCAGCAGCTTGGACAGGGGCCCCACTGAAGCTTTCTTT
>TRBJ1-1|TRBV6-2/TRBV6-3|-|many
CASTPEANTEAFF
TGTGCCAGCACCCCTGAGGCGAACACTGAAGCTTTCTTT
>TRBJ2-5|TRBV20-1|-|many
CSARFGTAKTQYF
TGCAGTGCTAGGTTCGGTACGGCGAAGACCCAGTACTTC
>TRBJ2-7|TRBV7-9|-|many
CASSASGPDEQYF
TGTGCCAGCAGCGCGAGCGGGCCTGACGAGCAGTACTTC
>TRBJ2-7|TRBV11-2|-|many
CASSLFHEQYF
TGTGCCAGCAGCTTATTTCACGAGCAGTACTTC
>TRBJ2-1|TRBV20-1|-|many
CSAPPTRGREQFF
TGCAGTGCCCCCCCTACGAGGGGCCGTGAGCAGTTCTTC
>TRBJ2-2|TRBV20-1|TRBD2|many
CSARARGGRGTGELFF
TGCAGTGCTAGGGCGAGAGGCGGGAGAGGCACCGGGGAGCTGTTTTTT
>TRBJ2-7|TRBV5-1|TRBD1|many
CASSPGQGNEQYF
TGCGCCAGCAGCCCGGGACAGGGTAACGAGCAGTACTTC
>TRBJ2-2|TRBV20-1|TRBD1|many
CSAGGQLTGELFF
TGCAGTGCTGGGGGACAGCTCACCGGGGAGCTGTTTTTT
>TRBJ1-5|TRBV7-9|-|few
CASSLAGSNQPQNF
TGTGCCAGCAGCTTAGCGGGAAGCAATCAGCCCCAGAATTTT
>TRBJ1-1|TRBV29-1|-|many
CSVGDPRGEAFF
TGCAGCGTTGGGGACCCTCGGGGGGAAGCTTTCTTT
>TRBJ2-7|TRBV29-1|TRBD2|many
CSATKTSGIGAYEQYF
TGCAGCGCCACAAAGACTAGCGGGATCGGAGCCTACGAGCAGTACTTC
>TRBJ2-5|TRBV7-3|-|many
CASSPGGGRYETQYF
TGTGCCAGCAGCCCAGGGGGAGGTAGATACGAGACCCAGTACTTC
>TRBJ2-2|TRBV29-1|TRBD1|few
CTGGTGDAGELFF
TGCACCGGGGGGACAGGGGACGCCGGGGAGCTGTTTTTT
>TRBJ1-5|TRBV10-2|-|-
CASSDWGLNQPQNF
TGCGCCAGCAGTGATTGGGGGCTCAATCAGCCCCAGAATTTT
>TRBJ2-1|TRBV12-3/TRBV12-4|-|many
CASRALREKNEQFF
TGTGCCAGCAGAGCTCTCCGGGAGAAGAATGAGCAGTTCTTC
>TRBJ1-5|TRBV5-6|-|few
CASSSQGPGQPQHF
TGTGCCAGCAGCTCTCAGGGGCCGGGCCAGCCCCAGCATTTT
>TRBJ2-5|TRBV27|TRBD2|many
CASSFGSGRQETQYF
TGTGCCAGCAGCTTCGGTAGCGGGCGCCAAGAGACCCAGTACTTC
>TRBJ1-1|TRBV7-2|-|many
CASSLNVGHTEAFF
TGTGCCAGCAGCTTAAATGTAGGGCACACTGAAGCTTTCTTT
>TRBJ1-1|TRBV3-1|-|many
CASSQDVETEAFF
TGTGCCAGCAGCCAAGACGTCGAGACTGAAGCTTTCTTT
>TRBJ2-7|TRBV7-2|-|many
CASSLWQISYEQYF
TGTGCCAGCAGCTTATGGCAGATCTCCTACGAGCAGTACTTC